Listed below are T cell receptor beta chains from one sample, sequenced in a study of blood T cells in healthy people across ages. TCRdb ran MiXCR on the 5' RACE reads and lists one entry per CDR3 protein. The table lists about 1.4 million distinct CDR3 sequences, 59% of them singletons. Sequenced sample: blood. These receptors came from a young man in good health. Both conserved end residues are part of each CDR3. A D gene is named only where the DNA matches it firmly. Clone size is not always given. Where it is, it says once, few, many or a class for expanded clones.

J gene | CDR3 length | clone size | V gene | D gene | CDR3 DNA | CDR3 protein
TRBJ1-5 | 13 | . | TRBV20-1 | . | TGCAGTGCCCGAATTTACGGGCCTCAGCCCCAGCATTTT | CSARIYGPQPQHF
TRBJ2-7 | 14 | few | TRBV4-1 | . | TGCGCCAGCAGCCAAGTAAGGACAGTCGACGAGCAGTACTTC | CASSQVRTVDEQYF
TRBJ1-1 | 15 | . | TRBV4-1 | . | TGCGCCAGCAGCCAAGTAGGGCTAATGAACACTGAAGCTTTCTTT | CASSQVGLMNTEAFF
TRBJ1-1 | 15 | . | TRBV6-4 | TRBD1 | TGTGCCAGCAGTAAAGAACAGGGGATGAACACTGAAGCTTTCTTT | CASSKEQGMNTEAFF
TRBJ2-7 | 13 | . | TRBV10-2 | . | TGCGCCAGCAAAAAAGACAGGACCTACGAGCAGTACTTC | CASKKDRTYEQYF
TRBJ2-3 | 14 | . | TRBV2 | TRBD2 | TGTGCCAGCAGAAGCGGGAGAAACAAAGATACGCAGTATTTT | CASRSGRNKDTQYF
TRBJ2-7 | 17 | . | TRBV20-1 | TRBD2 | TGCAGTGCTAGTGCGGGACTAGCGGGCGAGGGGGCCTACGAGCAGTACTTC | CSASAGLAGEGAYEQYF
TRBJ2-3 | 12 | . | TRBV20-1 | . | TGCAGTGCTATCCGAAGGGGGGATACGCAGTATTTT | CSAIRRGDTQYF
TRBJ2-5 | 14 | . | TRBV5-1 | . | TGCGCCAGCAGCTCGTGGACATTTCAAGAGACCCAGTACTTC | CASSSWTFQETQYF
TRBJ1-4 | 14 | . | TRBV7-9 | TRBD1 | TGTGCCAGCAGCCACCCACAGGGGACTGAAAAACTGTTTTTT | CASSHPQGTEKLFF
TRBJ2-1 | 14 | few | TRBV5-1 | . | TGCGCCAGCAGCTTTAAAGGGATAGGGGGTGAGCAGTTCTTC | CASSFKGIGGEQFF
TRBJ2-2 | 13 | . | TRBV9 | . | TGTGCCAGCAGCGTCTTGTCCACCGGGGAGCTGTTTTTT | CASSVLSTGELFF
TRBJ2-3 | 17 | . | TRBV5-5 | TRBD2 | TGTGCCAGCAGCTTGGGACTAGCGGAAACCTTCACAGATACGCAGTATTTT | CASSLGLAETFTDTQYF
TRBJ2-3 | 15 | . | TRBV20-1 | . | TGCAGTGCTAGAGGTAGAAGGAGGAGCACAGATACGCAGTATTTT | CSARGRRRSTDTQYF
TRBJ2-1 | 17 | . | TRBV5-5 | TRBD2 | TGTGCCAGCAGTCCCGTTAGCGGGCAGAGCTCCTACAATGAGCAGTTCTTC | CASSPVSGQSSYNEQFF
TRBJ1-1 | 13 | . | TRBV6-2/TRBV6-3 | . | TGTGCCAGCAGTCCATGGACAAACACTGAAGCTTTCTTT | CASSPWTNTEAFF
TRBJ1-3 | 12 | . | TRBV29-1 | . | TGCAGCGTTGAAGACGGGGGTAACACCATATATTTT | CSVEDGGNTIYF
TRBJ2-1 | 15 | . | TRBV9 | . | TGTGCCAGCAGCAGTCGACAGGCGACATACAATGAGCAGTTCTTC | CASSSRQATYNEQFF
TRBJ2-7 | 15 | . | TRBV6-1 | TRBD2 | TGTGCCAGCAGTGCTAGCGGGGGGAAGTTCTACGAGCAGTACTTC | CASSASGGKFYEQYF
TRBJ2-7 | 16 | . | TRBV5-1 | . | TGCGCCAGCAGCTACGGACGGGGGGCCCTTCTCTACGAGCAGTACTTC | CASSYGRGALLYEQYF
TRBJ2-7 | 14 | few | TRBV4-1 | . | TGCGCCAGCAGCCAAGTGGGGCAGCACTACGAGCAGTACTTC | CASSQVGQHYEQYF
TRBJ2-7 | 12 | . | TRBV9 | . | TGTGCCAGCAGCGTTCTAGGCCACGAGCAGTACTTC | CASSVLGHEQYF
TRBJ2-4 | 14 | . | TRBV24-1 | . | TGTGCCACCAGTGATTCATACAGCAAAAACATTCAGTACTTC | CATSDSYSKNIQYF
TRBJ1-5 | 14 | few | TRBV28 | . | TGTGCCAGCTCAACAGAGGGGCGAGGTCAGCCCCAGCATTTT | CASSTEGRGQPQHF
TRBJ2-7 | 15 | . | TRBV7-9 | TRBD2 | TGTGCCAGCAGCTTACCCGGGACTAGTATCTACGAGCAGTACTTC | CASSLPGTSIYEQYF
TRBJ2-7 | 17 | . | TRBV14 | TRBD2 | TGTGCCAGCAGCCAAGGGGGAGGCGGGAGTGACCTCTACGAGCAGTACTTC | CASSQGGGGSDLYEQYF
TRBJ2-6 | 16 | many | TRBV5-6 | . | TGTGCCAGCAGCTTGTTCAGGATCTCTGGGGCCAACGTCCTGACTTTC | CASSLFRISGANVLTF
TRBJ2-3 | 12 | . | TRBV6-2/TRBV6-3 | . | TGTGCCACCAGTGGCCCACCAGATACGCAGTATTTT | CATSGPPDTQYF
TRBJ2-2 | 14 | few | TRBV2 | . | TGTGCCAGCAGTGTGGCCAGGGGAACCGGGGAGCTGTTTTTT | CASSVARGTGELFF
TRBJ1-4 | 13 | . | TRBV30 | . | TGTGCCGCCCCGAGCAGGACACAAGAAAAACTGTTTTTT | CAAPSRTQEKLFF
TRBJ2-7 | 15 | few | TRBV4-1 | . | TGCGCCAGCAGCCCTCGGACAGACAGCTCCTACGAGCAGTACTTC | CASSPRTDSSYEQYF
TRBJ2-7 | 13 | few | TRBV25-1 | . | TGTGCCAGCAGTGATGGCTCCCCCCACGAGCAGTACTTC | CASSDGSPHEQYF
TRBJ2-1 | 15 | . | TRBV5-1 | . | TGCGCCAGCAGCTTAGGAGTAGCGGAGAACAATGAGCAGTTCTTC | CASSLGVAENNEQFF
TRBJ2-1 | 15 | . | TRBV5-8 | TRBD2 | TGTGCCAGCAGCATCGGACTAGCGGAGAACAATGAGCAGTTCTTC | CASSIGLAENNEQFF
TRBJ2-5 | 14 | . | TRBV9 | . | TGTGCCAGCAGCGTAGAGTGGGTCCAAGAGACCCAGTACTTC | CASSVEWVQETQYF
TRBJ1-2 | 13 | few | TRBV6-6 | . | TGTGCCAGCACCGACCAGGGCAACTATGGCTACACCTTC | CASTDQGNYGYTF
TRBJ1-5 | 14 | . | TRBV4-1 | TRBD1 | TGCGCCAGCAGCCATGAGACAGGGAATCAGCCCCAGCATTTT | CASSHETGNQPQHF
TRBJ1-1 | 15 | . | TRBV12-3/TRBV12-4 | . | TGTGCCAGCAGACCGAACAGGAGGGGAAACACTGAAGCTTTCTTT | CASRPNRRGNTEAFF
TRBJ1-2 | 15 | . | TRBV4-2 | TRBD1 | TGTGCCAGCAGCCAAGATGACAGGGCCGGGTATGGCTACACCTTC | CASSQDDRAGYGYTF
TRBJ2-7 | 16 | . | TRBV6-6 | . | TGTGCCAGCAGTTACTCGAAAGAACACTCGTCCTACGAGCAGTACTTC | CASSYSKEHSSYEQYF
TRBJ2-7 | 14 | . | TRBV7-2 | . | TGTGCCAGCGCCTATGGCGGAGCTAACTACGAGCAGTACTTC | CASAYGGANYEQYF
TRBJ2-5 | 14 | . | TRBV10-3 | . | TGTGCCATCAGTGATTCCGCACGAGGAGAGACCCAGTACTTC | CAISDSARGETQYF
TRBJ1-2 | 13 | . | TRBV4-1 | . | TGCGCCAGCAGCTCTCCAGGGATCGACGGCTACACCTTC | CASSSPGIDGYTF
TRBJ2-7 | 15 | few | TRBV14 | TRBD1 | TGTGCCAGCAGCCATCCGAGACAGGGCTTCTACGAGCAGTACTTC | CASSHPRQGFYEQYF
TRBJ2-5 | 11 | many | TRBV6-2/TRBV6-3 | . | TGTGCCAGCAGTCGAAAAGAGACCCAGTACTTC | CASSRKETQYF
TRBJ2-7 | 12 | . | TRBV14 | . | TGTGCCAGCAGCCAGGGGGCGAACGAGCAGTACTTC | CASSQGANEQYF
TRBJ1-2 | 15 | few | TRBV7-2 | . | TGTGCCAGCAGCTTATGGCCCGGGGGTAACTATGGCTACACCTTC | CASSLWPGGNYGYTF
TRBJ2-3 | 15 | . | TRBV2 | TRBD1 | TGTGCCAGCAGTGGAGAAGGACAGGATTTTCTTACGCAGTATTTT | CASSGEGQDFLTQYF
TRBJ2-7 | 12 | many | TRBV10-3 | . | TGTGCCGCACGCAGGGGAGAGAACGAGCAGTACTTC | CAARRGENEQYF
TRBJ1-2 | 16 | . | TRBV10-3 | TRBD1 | TGTGCCATCAGTGGGGAGAGACAGGGGGGAGGCTATGGCTACACCTTC | CAISGERQGGGYGYTF
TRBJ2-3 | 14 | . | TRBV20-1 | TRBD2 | TGCAGTGCGGGAGGGACTAGCGGGAGAAATACGCAGTATTTT | CSAGGTSGRNTQYF
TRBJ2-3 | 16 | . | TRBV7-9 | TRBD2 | TGTGCCAGCAGAAACTTACTAGCGGGGAACACAGATACGCAGTATTTT | CASRNLLAGNTDTQYF
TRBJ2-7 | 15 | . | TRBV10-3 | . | TGTGCCATCAGCGGACAGGGAGGGGACCCGTACGAGCAGTACTTC | CAISGQGGDPYEQYF